These 25 T cell receptor beta chains share one sample of origin, sequenced in a study of blood T cells in healthy people across ages. For the second PCR, which ran for roughly 7 to 11 cycles, a sample-barcoded 5' primer and a J-beta primer mix were used. TCRdb analysed the 5' RACE reads with MiXCR anew, one entry per CDR3 protein. The repertoire has around 1,600,000 distinct CDR3 sequences, around 40% of them found once; the top ten carry less than 5%. Sample: blood. All receptors come from a woman under 30 in good health.

The CDR3 reads CASSLVWFGARERNEQYF. In DNA form, the CDR3 reads TGTGCCAGCAGCTTGGTTTGGTTCGGGGCCCGGGAAAGGAACGAGCAGTACTTC. This rearrangement joins TRBV5-5 to TRBJ2-7; D is perhaps TRBD1 or TRBD2 (5 bases each). The CDR3 totals 18 residues. V was cut by 0 bases and J by 5 bases, with 24 bases left in between. Per germline, CDR1 SGHKS and CDR2 YYEKEE (reference sequence).

V is TRBV20-1 and J is TRBJ2-7, with 7 bases matching TRBD1. CDR1 DFQATT and CDR2 SNEGSKA come from the germline V gene (reference sequence). The trim removed 4 bases at V and 4 bases at J, leaving 4 bases unmatched. The CDR3 contains 12 residues. The CDR3 DNA reads TGCAGTGCTACGACAGGGTGGTACGAGCAGTACTTC. It yields the protein CSATTGWYEQYF.

The table lists this clonotype with a few counts. J is TRBJ2-3 and V is TRBV20-1; 13 nucleotides align to TRBD2. Per germline, CDR1 DFQATT and CDR2 SNEGSKA (reference sequence). The V and J ends lost 6 bases and 4 bases, in that order; junction bases with no gene match: 4. The CDR3 is 14 residues long. CDR3 sequence reads: CSATSGREADTQYF. DNA of the CDR3: TGCAGTGCCACTAGCGGGAGGGAGGCAGATACGCAGTATTTT.

This clonotype has just one count. One base away lies a much larger clone, so this may be a sequencing read error. The CDR3 here is CASSQGLAETSTETQYF. CDR3 DNA: TGTGCCAGCTCTCAGGGACTAGCGGAGACTAGCACAGAGACGCAGTATTTT. The chain combines TRBV25-1 with TRBJ2-3; 11 bases are a match to TRBD2. The CDR3 runs to 17 residues. Germline lookup yields CDR1 MGHDK and CDR2 SYGVNS. Supplemented by reference TRBV25-1 and TRBJ2-3, the full variable domain reads EADIYQTPRYLVIGTGKKITLECSQTMGHDKMYWYQQDPGMELHLIHYSYGVNSTEKGDLSSESTVSRIRTEHFPLTLESARPSHTSQYLCASSQGLAETSTETQYFGPGTRLTVL.

The chain joins TRBV18 to TRBJ2-3; 7 nucleotides line up with TRBD2. Germline CDR1 is KGHSH and CDR2 is LQKENI. With 2 bases clipped from V and 2 bases from J, the junction kept 4 bases outside the gene matches. The CDR3 covers 15 residues. The CDR3 protein is CASSPSLADTDTQYF. CDR3 sequence (DNA): TGTGCCAGCTCACCATCGCTAGCGGACACAGATACGCAGTATTTT.

The V gene is TRBV6-4, the J gene TRBJ2-2; TRBD2 matches at 11 bases. V lost 0 bases and J lost 6; bases outside the gene matches: 0. The CDR3 spans 15 residues. Germline CDR1 MRHNA, CDR2 SNTAGT. This chain's CDR3 is CASSDSSGGAGELFF. Written as DNA, the CDR3 is TGTGCCAGCAGTGACTCTAGCGGGGGGGCCGGGGAGCTGTTTTTT.

This clonotype was seen at least ten times. V and J are TRBV13 and TRBJ2-7, with TRBD1 as a possible D gene (5 bases). CDR3 size: 13 residues. The germline V and J ends were trimmed by 5 bases and 4 bases, with 12 bases remaining between them. Per germline, CDR1 PRHDT and CDR2 FYEKMQ (reference sequence). The CDR3 loop is CASSPRDQYEQYF. CDR3 bases: TGTGCCAGCAGCCCCAGGGATCAGTACGAGCAGTACTTC.

The chain links TRBV5-1 to TRBJ2-1; 13 nucleotides agree with TRBD2. Per germline, CDR1 SGHRS and CDR2 YFSETQ. The CDR3 has 16 amino acids. V lost 3 bases and J lost 6; bases outside the gene matches: 6. The CDR3 spells CASSSRLAGGVNEQFF. DNA of the CDR3: TGCGCCAGCAGCTCCAGACTAGCGGGAGGCGTCAATGAGCAGTTCTTC.

This clonotype was observed a few times. The rearrangement joins TRBV6-5 to TRBJ2-3, with no clear D. V shed 0 bases and J shed 0 bases, with 16 bases lying between them. Looked up from germline, CDR1 is MNHEY and CDR2 is SVGAGI. CDR3 length: 18 residues. For the CDR3, the DNA is TGTGCCAGCAGTTACTCGATTTTTAACAAAGGAAGCACAGATACGCAGTATTTT. Its protein product is CASSYSIFNKGSTDTQYF.

V gene TRBV29-1 combines with J gene TRBJ1-4; TRBD1 might be the D (6 bases). In germline, CDR1 is SQVTM, CDR2 ANQGSEA. V was cut by 4 bases and J by 8 bases, with 11 bases left in between. This CDR3 contains 12 residues. CDR3 protein: CSVGAGVEKLFF. The CDR3 DNA is TGCAGCGTTGGGGCAGGGGTAGAAAAACTGTTTTTT.

This clonotype was counted between two and nine times. The rearrangement joins TRBV12-3 or TRBV12-4 to TRBJ2-2, with D unresolved. The CDR3 extends over 11 amino acids. V gave up 0 bases and J gave up 10 bases, with 3 bases separating them. CDR3: CASSLATELFF. The CDR3 bases are TGTGCCAGCAGTTTAGCCACGGAGCTGTTTTTT.

This clonotype turned up a few times. The rearrangement joins TRBV4-3 to TRBJ2-7; the D gene is possibly TRBD2 (6 bases). Looked up from germline, CDR1 is LGHNA and CDR2 is YSLEER. This CDR3 spans 16 amino acids. Trimming pared 0 bases from V and 0 bases from J, leaving 12 bases between. The CDR3, as DNA: TGCGCCAGCAGCCAAGATCAGGGACTGAACTCCTACGAGCAGTACTTC. Translating it yields CASSQDQGLNSYEQYF.

The J gene is TRBJ2-7, the V gene TRBV6-5; 11 bases line up with TRBD2. CDR3 size: 15 residues. V dropped 2 bases and J dropped 7; count of bases not matched to a gene: 7. The germline CDR1 and CDR2 sequences are MNHEY and SVGAGI. The CDR3: CASSYRASGGREQYF. The CDR3 DNA is TGTGCCAGCAGTTACCGAGCTAGCGGGGGGCGGGAGCAGTACTTC.

The V and J genes are TRBV20-1 and TRBJ1-3; no firm D call. The CDR3 has 13 residues. Trimming removed 3 bases at V and 0 bases at J, with 6 bases between. In germline, CDR1 is DFQATT, CDR2 SNEGSKA (reference sequence). CDR3 sequence reads: CSARVNSGNTIYF. The CDR3 coding sequence is TGCAGTGCTAGGGTCAACTCTGGAAACACCATATATTTT.

The chain uses TRBV2 and TRBJ1-5; TRBD1 is a possible D gene (6 bases). This CDR3 has 14 residues. Germline loops: CDR1 SNHLY, CDR2 FYNNEI. V dropped 6 bases and J dropped 0 bases, with 9 bases sitting between them. CDR3 protein: CASSRDISNQPQHF. CDR3 DNA: TGTGCCAGCAGCCGGGACATTAGCAATCAGCCCCAGCATTTT.

On this clonotype itself: Relative to the germline gene, one junction end is altered; a read error may explain this. The chain employs TRBV6-5 and TRBJ1-1, with D perhaps matching TRBD1 (6 bases). Germline V gives CDR1 MNHEY, CDR2 SVGAGI. This CDR3 is built from 14 residues. For the CDR3, the DNA is TGTGCCAGCAGTTACTCGAGGGGGAACTCTGAAGCTTTCTTT. It encodes CASSYSRGNSEAFF.

The chain combines TRBV30 with TRBJ1-5; 8 bases map to TRBD1. The CDR3 contains 14 residues. The junction had 13 bases not matched to a gene; V was cut back by 8 bases and J by 7 bases. Germline-derived CDR1 and CDR2 are GTSNPN and SVGIG (reference sequence). As DNA, the CDR3 is TGTGCCCTTACCACCGACAGGGGCGGACAGCCCCAGCATTTT. Translated, it gives CALTTDRGGQPQHF.

The chain combines TRBV4-1 with TRBJ2-1; TRBD2 aligns across 7 bases. The germline V gene has CDR1 MGHRA and CDR2 YSYEKL. The CDR3 has 15 amino acids. The CDR3 is CASQTWEGLGNEQFF. The CDR3 nucleotides read TGCGCTAGCCAAACGTGGGAGGGCCTCGGGAATGAGCAGTTCTTC.

The chain combines TRBV20-1 with TRBJ2-1, with a tentative D call TRBD1 (6 bases). The CDR3 runs to 15 residues. The V end was cut by 2 bases, the J end by 0 bases, with 11 bases between. Germline loops: CDR1 DFQATT, CDR2 SNEGSKA (reference sequence). For the CDR3, the DNA is TGCAGTGCTAGAACAGGGAGCAGCTCCTACAATGAGCAGTTCTTC. It encodes CSARTGSSSYNEQFF.

The chain has TRBV5-5 and TRBJ2-2, with 8 bases identical to TRBD2. Germline trimming cut 3 bases from V and 5 bases from J; bases unmatched to any gene: 15. This CDR3 spans 18 amino acids. The V gene's germline CDR1 is SGHKS and CDR2 YYEKEE (reference sequence). CDR3 in amino acids: CASSWRSSGVSLTGELFF. The CDR3 DNA reads TGTGCCAGCAGCTGGAGGAGTAGCGGGGTATCTTTAACCGGGGAGCTGTTTTTT. Full variable domain (outside the CDR3, taken from reference TRBV5-5 and TRBJ2-2): DAGVTQSPTHLIKTRGQQVTLRCSPISGHKSVSWYQQVLGQGPQFIFQYYEKEERGRGNFPDRFSARQFPNYSSELNVNALLLGDSALYLCASSWRSSGVSLTGELFFGEGSRLTVL.

This clonotype was seen more than once but under ten times. This rearrangement joins TRBV6-6 to TRBJ2-7, with TRBD2 as a possible D gene (6 bases). Germline loops: CDR1 MNHNY, CDR2 SVGAGI (reference sequence). Deletions cut 8 bases from V and 0 bases from J, with 17 bases between. The CDR3 has 15 amino acids. The CDR3, as DNA: TGTGCCAGCGGCATCCGGGAGCAACCCTCCTACGAGCAGTACTTC. This translates into CASGIREQPSYEQYF.

This clonotype has more than one count but fewer than ten. CDR3 region: CASSVKGWNSPLHF. CDR3 DNA sequence: TGTGCCAGCAGCGTAAAGGGATGGAATTCACCCCTCCACTTT. V gene TRBV9 combines with J gene TRBJ1-6; D is uncertain. V shed 1 base and J shed 7 bases, with 9 bases lying between them. Germline values: CDR1 SGDLS, CDR2 YYNGEE. This CDR3 comprises 14 residues.

This chain uses TRBV20-1 with TRBJ2-7; a possible D gene is TRBD2 (5 bases). V was clipped by 0 bases and J by 3 bases, with 15 bases between them. Germline values: CDR1 DFQATT, CDR2 SNEGSKA (reference sequence). The CDR3 loop spans 15 amino acids. The CDR3 loop is CSARDEGGVDYEQYF. DNA for the CDR3: TGCAGTGCTAGAGATGAGGGCGGAGTAGACTACGAGCAGTACTTC.

This clonotype occurred many times. The rearrangement uses TRBV4-1 and TRBJ2-1, with a tentative D call TRBD2 (5 bases). This CDR3 has 13 amino acids. CDR1 MGHRA and CDR2 YSYEKL come from the germline V gene. Between the trimmed V and J ends, which lost 4 bases and 12 bases, there was a span of 16 bases. The CDR3 DNA follows: TGCGCCAGCAGCCCAACCCTACTAGTTTGGCAGTTCTTC. It is translated as CASSPTLLVWQFF.

In this sample, this clonotype turned up a few times. V is TRBV29-1 and J is TRBJ2-7, with D possibly being TRBD1 (6 bases). V was pared by 6 bases and J by 0 bases, with 12 bases between. Germline-derived CDR1 and CDR2 are SQVTM and ANQGSEA. This CDR3 is 13 amino acids long. CDR3 sequence reads: CSVDLGGSYEQYF. CDR3 coding DNA: TGCAGCGTGGATTTAGGGGGCTCCTACGAGCAGTACTTC.